The 10 T cell receptor beta chains below come from one sample, sequenced in a study of neurological immune-mediated disorders. One entry per CDR3 protein results from TCRdb running MiXCR on the 5' RACE reads. The sample consists of over 90,000 distinct CDR3 sequences, under 14% of them appearing once. Noted time point: longitudinal time-point 3. The source material was PBMCs. These receptors all come from a female donor with HTLV-1-associated myelopathy (HAM/TSP).

This clonotype was counted ten times or more. The chain links TRBV21-1 to TRBJ2-5; the table gives TRBD1 as D, unverified against the DNA. TRBV21-1 has pseudogene status. This CDR3 has 14 residues. The CDR3 DNA reads as TGTGCCAGCAGCTGCCGGGACAGGGAGGAGACCCAGTACTTC. It specifies CASSCRDREETQYF.

This clonotype was found many times. The rearrangement uses TRBV20-1 and TRBJ1-5; tentative D call: TRBD1 (5 bases). The V end was cut by 5 bases, the J end by 4 bases, with 12 bases between. The CDR3 spans 13 residues. Germline CDR1 DFQATT, CDR2 SNEGSKA (reference sequence). The CDR3 DNA is TGCAGTGCTGAGGGGCGGCCGAATCAGCCCCAGCATTTT. Translation gives CSAEGRPNQPQHF.

The table lists this clonotype with many counts. V usage is TRBV12-3 or TRBV12-4 and J usage is TRBJ2-7; either TRBD1 or TRBD2 may supply D (5 bases each). The V end was cut by 3 bases, the J end by 3 bases, with 9 bases between. The CDR3 has 13 residues. In nucleotides, the CDR3 is TGTGCCAGCAGTTTGAGGGGCGGCTACGAGCAGTACTTC. Translated, it gives CASSLRGGYEQYF.

Comment on this clonotype: One base away lies a much larger clone, so this may be a sequencing read error. The gene calls are TRBV5-1 and TRBJ2-3; TRBD1 matches at 8 bases. CDR3 length: 15 amino acids. The V gene's germline CDR1 is SGHRS and CDR2 YFSETQ. The CDR3 DNA reads TGCGCCAACAGCTTGCAGGGGGCAGCCCCAGATACGCAGTATTTT. Protein sequence: CANSLQGAAPDTQYF.

The table lists this clonotype with many counts. V usage is TRBV20-1 and J usage is TRBJ1-3; 7 bases are a match to TRBD1. The CDR3 is 14 residues long. Germline V gene lookup returns CDR1 DFQATT and CDR2 SNEGSKA (reference sequence). V was clipped by 6 bases and J by 0 bases; unmatched bases: 5. CDR3 sequence reads: CSAPGQISGNTIYF. CDR3 bases: TGCAGTGCACCGGGACAGATCTCTGGAAACACCATATATTTT.

Comment on this clonotype: A junction end diverges from the germline sequence, so it may reflect a read error. The chain has TRBV20-1 and TRBJ2-1; a weak D match, TRBD2 (6 bases). Germline CDR1 is DFQATT and CDR2 is SNEGSKA (reference sequence). The CDR3 sequence is 16 residues long. DNA of the CDR3: TGCAGTGCTAGAGGTTGGTCGGGACTGTGGCACAATGAGCAGTTATTC. Translating gives CSARGWSGLWHNEQLF.

Many counts were recorded for this clonotype. The gene calls are TRBV2 and TRBJ1-1, with D possibly TRBD1 on 5 matching bases. This CDR3 has 13 residues. The V gene's germline CDR1 is SNHLY and CDR2 FYNNEI. V dropped 5 bases and J dropped 8 bases, with 15 bases sitting between them. CDR3 coding DNA: TGTGCCAGCAGTAAAAAGAGGGGCCGAGAAGCTTTCTTT. Translated, it gives CASSKKRGREAFF.

In its sample, this clonotype was seen many times. The gene calls are TRBV5-6 and TRBJ1-6; D possibly corresponds to TRBD1 (6 bases). V dropped 4 bases and J dropped 9 bases, with 17 bases sitting between them. The germline V gene encodes CDR1 SGHDT and CDR2 YYEEEE. CDR3 length: 15 residues. The CDR3 region is CASSRRGYGISPLHF. The CDR3, as DNA: TGTGCCAGCAGCCGGAGGGGGTATGGGATTTCACCCCTCCACTTT.

The chain is built from TRBV12-3 or TRBV12-4 and TRBJ2-5; D gene ambiguous. V lost 5 bases to trimming and J lost 6 bases, with 13 bases between them. The CDR3 length is 13 residues. This CDR3 is CASSLDMMKTQYF. As DNA, the CDR3 is TGTGCCAGCAGTCTCGACATGATGAAGACCCAGTACTTC.

The chain couples TRBV7-9 to TRBJ2-2, with 9 positions matching TRBD2. CDR1 is SEHNR and CDR2 is FQNEAQ in the germline V gene (reference sequence). CDR3 length equals 16 residues. The V segment lost 5 bases and the J segment 7 bases; nucleotides outside the gene matches: 11. The CDR3 reads CASSPKRGDRIGELFF. In DNA form, the CDR3 reads TGTGCCAGCAGCCCGAAGCGGGGGGATCGTATCGGGGAGCTGTTTTTT.